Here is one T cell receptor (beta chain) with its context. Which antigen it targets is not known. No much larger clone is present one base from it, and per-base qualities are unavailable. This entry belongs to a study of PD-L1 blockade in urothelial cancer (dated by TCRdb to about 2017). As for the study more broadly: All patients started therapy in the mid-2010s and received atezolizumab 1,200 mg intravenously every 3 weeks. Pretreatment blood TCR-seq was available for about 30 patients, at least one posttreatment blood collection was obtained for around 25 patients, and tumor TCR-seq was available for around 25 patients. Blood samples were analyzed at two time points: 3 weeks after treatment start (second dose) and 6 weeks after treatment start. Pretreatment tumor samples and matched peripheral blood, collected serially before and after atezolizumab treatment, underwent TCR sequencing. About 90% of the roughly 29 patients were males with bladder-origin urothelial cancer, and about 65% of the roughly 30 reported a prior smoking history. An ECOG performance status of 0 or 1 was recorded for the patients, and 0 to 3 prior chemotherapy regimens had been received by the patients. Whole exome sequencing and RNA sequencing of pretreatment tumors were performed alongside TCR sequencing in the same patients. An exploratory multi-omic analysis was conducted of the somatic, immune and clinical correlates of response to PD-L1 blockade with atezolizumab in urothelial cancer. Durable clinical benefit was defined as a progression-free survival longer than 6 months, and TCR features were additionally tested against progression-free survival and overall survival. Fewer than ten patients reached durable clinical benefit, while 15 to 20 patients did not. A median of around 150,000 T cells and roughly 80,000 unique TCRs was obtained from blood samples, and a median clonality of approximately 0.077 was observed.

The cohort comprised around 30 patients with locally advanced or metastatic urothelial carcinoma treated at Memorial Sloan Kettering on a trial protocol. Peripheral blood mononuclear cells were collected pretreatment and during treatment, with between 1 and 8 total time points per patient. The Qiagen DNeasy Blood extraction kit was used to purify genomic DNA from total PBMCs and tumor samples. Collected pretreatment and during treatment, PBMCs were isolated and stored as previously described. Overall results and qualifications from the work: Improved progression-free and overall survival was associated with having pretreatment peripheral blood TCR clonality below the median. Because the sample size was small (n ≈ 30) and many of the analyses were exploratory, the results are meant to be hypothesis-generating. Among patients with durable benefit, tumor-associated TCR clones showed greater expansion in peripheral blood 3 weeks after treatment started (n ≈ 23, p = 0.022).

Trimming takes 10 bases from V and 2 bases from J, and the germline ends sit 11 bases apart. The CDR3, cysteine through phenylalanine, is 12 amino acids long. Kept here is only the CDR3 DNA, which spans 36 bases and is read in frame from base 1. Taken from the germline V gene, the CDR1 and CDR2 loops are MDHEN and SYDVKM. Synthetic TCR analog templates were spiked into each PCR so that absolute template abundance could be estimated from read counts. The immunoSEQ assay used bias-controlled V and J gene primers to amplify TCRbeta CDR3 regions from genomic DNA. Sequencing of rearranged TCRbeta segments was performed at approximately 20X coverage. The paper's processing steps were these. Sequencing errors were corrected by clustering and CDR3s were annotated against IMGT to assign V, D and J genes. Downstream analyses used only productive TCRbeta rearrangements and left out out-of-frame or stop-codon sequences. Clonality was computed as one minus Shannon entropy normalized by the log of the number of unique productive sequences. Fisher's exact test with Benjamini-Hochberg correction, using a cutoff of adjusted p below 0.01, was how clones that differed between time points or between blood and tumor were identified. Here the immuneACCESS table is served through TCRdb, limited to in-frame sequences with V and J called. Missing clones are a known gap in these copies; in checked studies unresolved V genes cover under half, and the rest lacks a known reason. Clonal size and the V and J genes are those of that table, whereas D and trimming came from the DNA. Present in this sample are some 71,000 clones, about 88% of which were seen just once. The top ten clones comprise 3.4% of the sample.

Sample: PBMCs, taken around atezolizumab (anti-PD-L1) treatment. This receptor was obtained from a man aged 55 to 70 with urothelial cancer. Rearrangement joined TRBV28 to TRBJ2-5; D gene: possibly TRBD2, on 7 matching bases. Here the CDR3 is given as CATGGFQETQYF. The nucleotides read TGTGCCACGGGGGGCTTTCAAGAGACCCAGTACTTC.